This TCR beta chain is from a study of cytomegalovirus exposure and HLA in healthy donors. Study observations and caveats: Upon later analysis, HLA-associated TCR beta chains proved more clonally expanded than other, equally common chains. One variant, a missense change in DCLRE1C, was linked in a later analysis to TCR beta V- and J-gene trimming. Relative to the roughly 640-donor mean, N-insertions were reportedly fewer in an Asian-associated ancestry cluster in a later analysis. It was only CMV serostatus that was available as immune exposure information.

A multiplex PCR was run with 60 Vbeta primers and 13 Jbeta primers. The method was immunoSEQ multiplex PCR; TCRdb's version includes in-frame clones alone and lacks a portion of them. Found here are roughly 140,000 clones, over 75% of them singletons; the top ten hold 4.5% to 6%. Comments on this clone: Its antigen is not known.

The CDR3 runs to 15 residues. V dropped 2 bases and J dropped 7; count of bases not matched to a gene: 8. Germline CDR1 reads MNHEY; CDR2 reads SVGAGI. Material for sequencing was PBMCs. V and J are TRBV6-5 and TRBJ2-7; 10 nucleotides line up with TRBD2. This TCR was sampled from a man aged 30 to 39 in good health and CMV-seropositive. For the CDR3, the DNA is TGTGCCAGCAGTTACATGGGACTAGCGTTGGGGGAGCAGTACTTC. It encodes CASSYMGLALGEQYF.